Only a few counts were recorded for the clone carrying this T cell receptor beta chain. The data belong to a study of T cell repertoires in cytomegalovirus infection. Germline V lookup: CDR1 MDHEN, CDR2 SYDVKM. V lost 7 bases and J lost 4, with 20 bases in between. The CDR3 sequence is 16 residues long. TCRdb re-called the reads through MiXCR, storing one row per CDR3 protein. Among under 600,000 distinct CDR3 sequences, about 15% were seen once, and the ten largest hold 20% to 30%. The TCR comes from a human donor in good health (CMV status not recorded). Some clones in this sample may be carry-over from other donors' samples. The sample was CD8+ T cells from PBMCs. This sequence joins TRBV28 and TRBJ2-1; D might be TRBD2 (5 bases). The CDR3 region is CASTSPPERLYNEQFF. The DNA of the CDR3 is TGTGCCAGCACCTCACCCCCGGAGCGGTTGTACAATGAGCAGTTCTTC.